This T cell receptor beta chain comes out of a study of shared clonotypes between healthy human individuals. When replicate PCRs were run on sorted subsets, they used 200 to 250 ng DNA, about 30,000 T cell genomes. Method: immunoSEQ multiplex PCR; TCRdb's copy keeps in-frame clones and lacks some. Found here are about 2.2 million clones, about 93% of them singletons; the top ten hold roughly 1.7%. Naive CD8 populations comprised CD45RO-negative cells positively selected for CCR7, excluding terminally differentiated effector memory CD45RA+ cells. Those who donated, Caucasian adults without exception, all lived in Nashville, Tennessee. This CDR3 region has 13 residues. Germline-derived CDR1 and CDR2 are MGHRA and YSYEKL. V was shortened by 0 bases and J by 2 bases, with 5 bases between the two germline ends. Study observations and caveats: In a few donors, about 5% of naive CD4 clonotypes appeared in common. In general, naive subsets displayed greater estimated richness than memory subsets did.

Note on this clone: Its cognate antigen is unknown.

The origin of this receptor is a man aged 18 to 30 in good health. Some clones in this sample may be carry-over from other donors' samples. The sequenced sample consisted of naive CD8+ T cells from PBMCs. The chain links TRBV4-1 to TRBJ2-7; D uncertain. In DNA, the CDR3 is TGCGCCAGCAGCCAAGAAGGAACCTACGAGCAGTACTTC. Translating it yields CASSQEGTYEQYF.